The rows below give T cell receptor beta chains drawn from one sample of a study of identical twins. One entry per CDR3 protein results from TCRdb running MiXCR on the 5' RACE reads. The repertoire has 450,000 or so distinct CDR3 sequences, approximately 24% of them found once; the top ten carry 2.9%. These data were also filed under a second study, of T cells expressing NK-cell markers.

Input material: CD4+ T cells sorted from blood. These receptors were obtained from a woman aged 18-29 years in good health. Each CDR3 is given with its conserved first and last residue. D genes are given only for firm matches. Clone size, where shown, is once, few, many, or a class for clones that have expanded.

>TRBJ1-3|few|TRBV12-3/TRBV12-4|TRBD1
TGTGCCAGCAGTGCAGGACAGGGGACGGGAAACACCATATATTTT
CASSAGQGTGNTIYF
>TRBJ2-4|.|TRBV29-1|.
TGCAGCGCTGAGGGTCGGACAACGAAAAACATTCAGTACTTC
CSAEGRTTKNIQYF
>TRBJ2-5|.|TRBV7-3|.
TGTGCCAGCAGCCTAAGACCGGACAGCCAAGAGACCCAGTACTTC
CASSLRPDSQETQYF
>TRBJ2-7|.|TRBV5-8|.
TGTGCCAGCAGCGCGGGTTTAACTTACGAGCAGTACTTC
CASSAGLTYEQYF
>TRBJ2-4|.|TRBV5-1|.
TGCGCCAGCAGCAGTTTGGGACTTCCCGGGGACATTCAGTACTTC
CASSSLGLPGDIQYF
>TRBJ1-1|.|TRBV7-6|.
TGTGCCAGCAGCTTAACCCGCGGGGGGACTGAAGCTTTCTTT
CASSLTRGGTEAFF
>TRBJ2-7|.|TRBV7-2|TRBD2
TGTGCCAGCAGCTTAGCGAGCGGGAGTGGGGCGTACGAGCAGTACTTC
CASSLASGSGAYEQYF
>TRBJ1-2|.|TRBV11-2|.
TGTGCCAGCAGCTTCGGGCTATCCTATGGCTACACCTTC
CASSFGLSYGYTF
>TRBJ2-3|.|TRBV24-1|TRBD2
TGTGCCACCAGTGATCCCAGGACTAGCGCAGATACGCAGTATTTT
CATSDPRTSADTQYF
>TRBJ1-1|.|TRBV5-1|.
TGCGCCAGCAGCTTCGAGGGGGGTATTACTGAAGCTTTCTTT
CASSFEGGITEAFF
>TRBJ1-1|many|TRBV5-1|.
TGCGCCAGCAGCGTCGCAGGGGAGGTGAACACTGAAGCTTTCTTT
CASSVAGEVNTEAFF
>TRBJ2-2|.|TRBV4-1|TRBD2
TGCGCCAGCAGCCAAGTTTCTAGCGGGAGGACCGGGGAGCTGTTTTTT
CASSQVSSGRTGELFF
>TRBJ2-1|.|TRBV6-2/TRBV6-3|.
TGTGCCAGCAAGAGAACTGTGGGAGGACCCATCTCCTACAATGAGCAGTTCTTC
CASKRTVGGPISYNEQFF
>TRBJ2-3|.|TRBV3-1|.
TGTGCCAGCCACAGGGCTAACACAGATACGCAGTATTTT
CASHRANTDTQYF
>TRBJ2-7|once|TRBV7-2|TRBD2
TGTGCCAGCAGCGAGAGGGGACTAGCGGGAGCATACGAGCAGTACTTC
CASSERGLAGAYEQYF
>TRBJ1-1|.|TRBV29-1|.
TGCAGCGGGGAAAGCCAAACAGGCACTGAAGCTTTCTTT
CSGESQTGTEAFF
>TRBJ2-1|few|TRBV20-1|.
TGCAGTGCTAGGTCCACCCATATACAAAGTGAGCAGTTCTTC
CSARSTHIQSEQFF
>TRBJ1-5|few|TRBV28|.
TGTGCCAGCAGGTTGGAAACGGGAGGACAGCCCCAGCATTTT
CASRLETGGQPQHF
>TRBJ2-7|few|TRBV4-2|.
TGTGCCAGCACCCCATCTGGGGGGCGATCCTACGAGCAGTACTTC
CASTPSGGRSYEQYF
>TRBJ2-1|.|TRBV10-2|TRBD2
TGCGCCAGCAGGGACCCGGGACTAGCGGGAGCGGATGAGCAGTTCTTC
CASRDPGLAGADEQFF
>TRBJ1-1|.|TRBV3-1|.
TGTGCCAGCAGCCAGGGGGCGCGGGGAGCTTTCTTT
CASSQGARGAFF
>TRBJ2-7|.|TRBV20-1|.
TGCAGTGCTAGAGATTACAGATCCTACGAGCAGTACTTC
CSARDYRSYEQYF
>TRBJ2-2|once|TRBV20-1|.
TGCAGTGCCCCCCGGGGCCCCGCCGGGGAGCTGTTTTTT
CSAPRGPAGELFF
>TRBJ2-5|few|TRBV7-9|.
TGTGCCAGCAGCTTTAGACGAGCGAGTATTGGAGAGACCCAGTACTTC
CASSFRRASIGETQYF
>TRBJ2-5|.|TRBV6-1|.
TGTGCCAGTTTTAAACAGCAAGAGACCCAGTACTTC
CASFKQQETQYF
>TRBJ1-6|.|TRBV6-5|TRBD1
TGTGCCAGCAGTTACGGAGGACAGGCTGGTCGATCACCCCTCCACTTT
CASSYGGQAGRSPLHF
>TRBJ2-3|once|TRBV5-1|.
TGCGCCAGCAGCTTGAGCGGCAGGGTGGTTGGCACAGATACGCAGTATTTT
CASSLSGRVVGTDTQYF
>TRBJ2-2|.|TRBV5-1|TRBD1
TGCGCCAGCGAGCTTAAGGCAGGGGGATCGAACACCGGGGAGCTGTTTTTT
CASELKAGGSNTGELFF
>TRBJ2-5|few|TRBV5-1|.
TGCGCCAGCAGCATAACAAAGGGACTCCAAGAGACCCAGTACTTC
CASSITKGLQETQYF
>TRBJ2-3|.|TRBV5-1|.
TGCGCCAGCAGCTTGCCGTCTAGCACAGATACGCAGTATTTT
CASSLPSSTDTQYF
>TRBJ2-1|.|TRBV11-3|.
TGTGCCAGCAGCTTAGCACGGACTGTGAACAATGAGCAGTTCTTC
CASSLARTVNNEQFF
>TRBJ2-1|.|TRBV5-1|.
TGCGCCAGCAGCTTGGTACCTAGATATTATTACAATGAGCAGTTCTTC
CASSLVPRYYYNEQFF
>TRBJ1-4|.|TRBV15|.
TGTGCCACCAGCAGAGGAGGGGTCGGTGAAAAACTGTTTTTT
CATSRGGVGEKLFF
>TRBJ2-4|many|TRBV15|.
TGTGCCACCAGCAGAGAACGCCTTAGACAGACGAATCTAGCCAAAAACATTCAGTACTTC
CATSRERLRQTNLAKNIQYF
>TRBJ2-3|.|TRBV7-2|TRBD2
TGTGCCAGCAGCTGGGGCGGGAGGGCAGATACGCAGTATTTT
CASSWGGRADTQYF
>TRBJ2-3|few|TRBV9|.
TGTGCCAGCAGCGTTACCTCCACCGGGTTGACAGATACGCAGTATTTT
CASSVTSTGLTDTQYF
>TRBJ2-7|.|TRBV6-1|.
TGTGCCAGCAGTTCCTATAACTCCGAGCAGTACTTC
CASSSYNSEQYF
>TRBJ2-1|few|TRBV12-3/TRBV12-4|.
TGTGCCAGCAGCCCCCCCGTCGGTGAGCAGTTCTTC
CASSPPVGEQFF
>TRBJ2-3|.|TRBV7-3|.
TGTGCCAGCAGCCTCGGAGGAAGGGGTGGGACAGATACGCAGTATTTT
CASSLGGRGGTDTQYF
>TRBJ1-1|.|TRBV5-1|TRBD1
TGCGCCAGCAGCACCCAGGGGGGTACTGAAGCTTTCTTT
CASSTQGGTEAFF
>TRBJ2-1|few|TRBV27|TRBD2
TGTGCCAGCACTGTTCCGGGACTAGCATTAAATGAGCAGTTCTTC
CASTVPGLALNEQFF
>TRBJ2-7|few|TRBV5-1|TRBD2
TGCGCCAGCAGCACCGGGCGGGAGCGGTATATCTACGAGCAGTACTTC
CASSTGRERYIYEQYF
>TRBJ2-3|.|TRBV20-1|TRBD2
TGCAGTGCTGTAGGTAGCGGGATTCGTCTCACAGATACGCAGTATTTT
CSAVGSGIRLTDTQYF
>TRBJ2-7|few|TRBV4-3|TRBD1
TGCGCCAGCAGCCGGTCCGGGACAGGGGTTTACGAGCAGTACTTC
CASSRSGTGVYEQYF
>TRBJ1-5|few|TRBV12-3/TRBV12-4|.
TGTGCCAGCAGTTGGGGGATCCAACAGCCCCAGCATTTT
CASSWGIQQPQHF
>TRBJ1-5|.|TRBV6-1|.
TGTGCCAGCAGGCTACAGGTATCTCAGCCCCAGCATTTT
CASRLQVSQPQHF
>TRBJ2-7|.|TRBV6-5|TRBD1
TGTGCCAGCAGTTCTCCAGGGACAGGGGGTAACTACGAGCAGTACTTC
CASSSPGTGGNYEQYF
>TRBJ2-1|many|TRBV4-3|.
TGCGCCAGCAGCCAAGATGGAGTCGGACTGACTGGATACAATGAGCAGTTCTTC
CASSQDGVGLTGYNEQFF
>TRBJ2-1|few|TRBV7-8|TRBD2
TGTGCCAGCAGTCTGATGCGGTCGGGACTAGCGGGGAATGAGCAGTTCTTC
CASSLMRSGLAGNEQFF
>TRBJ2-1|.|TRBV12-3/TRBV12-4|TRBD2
TGTGCCAGCTCAAAGGGAGGGTGGAGCTCCTACCATGAGCAGTTCTTC
CASSKGGWSSYHEQFF